The 10 T cell receptor beta chains below come from one sample, sequenced in a study of shared clonotypes between healthy human individuals. Libraries were prepared by immunoSEQ multiplex PCR; TCRdb keeps only in-frame clonotypes and omits some of them. The repertoire consists of approximately 1,500,000 clones, with roughly 95% occurring once and the leading ten covering 1% to 1.5%. Specimen: naive CD4+ T cells sorted from blood. The subset: CD45RA+ positively selected. The receptors shown here come from a man between 25 and 39 years old in good health.

In this sample, this clone turned up once. The chain is built from TRBV5-1 and TRBJ1-1, with 8 nucleotides matching TRBD1. The trim removed 0 bases at V and 1 base at J, leaving 14 bases unmatched. In germline, CDR1 is SGHRS, CDR2 YFSETQ. The CDR3 loop spans 19 amino acids. CDR3 region: CASSLVTQGAPSWNTEAFF. In nucleotides, the CDR3 is TGCGCCAGCAGCTTGGTAACGCAGGGGGCGCCTTCGTGGAACACTGAAGCTTTCTTT.

The CDR3 loop is CASSLLPRLARETQYF. Here the CDR3 DNA reads TGTGCCAGCAGTTTACTCCCGAGACTAGCTCGAGAGACCCAGTACTTC. The genes are TRBV27 and TRBJ2-5, with TRBD2 identical over 7 bases. CDR3 length: 16 amino acids. Germline V lookup: CDR1 MNHEY, CDR2 SMNVEV (reference sequence). J gave up 4 bases and V 2 bases, and 10 bases lay outside the gene matches.

V usage is TRBV5-3 and J usage is TRBJ1-3; D might be TRBD1 (5 bases). TRBV5-3 is sorted into the ORF group, with uncertain function. The CDR3 runs to 16 residues. V lost 4 bases, J lost 0 bases, and 14 bases lay in between. The CDR3 DNA sequence: TGTGCCAGAAGCACCGGGACGGACGACTCTGGAAACACCATATATTTT. Its protein is CARSTGTDDSGNTIYF.

The chain has TRBV19 and TRBJ1-2; a possible D gene is TRBD1 (5 bases). The V and J ends lost 3 bases and 4 bases respectively, with 12 bases between them. This CDR3 is 14 amino acids long. Germline V gene sequence: CDR1 LNHDA, CDR2 SQIVND (reference sequence). CDR3 coding DNA: TGTGCCAGTAGTATCCGGGACGGACCCTATGGCTACACCTTC. Protein product: CASSIRDGPYGYTF.

This chain connects TRBV15 to TRBJ2-2; 7 bases map to TRBD1. Germline-derived CDR1 and CDR2 are LNHNV and YYDKDF (reference sequence). The CDR3 extends over 14 amino acids. V was clipped by 2 bases and J by 5 bases; unmatched bases: 2. CDR3 loop: CATSRPTGTGELFF. CDR3 nucleotide sequence: TGTGCCACCAGCAGACCGACAGGGACCGGGGAGCTGTTTTTT.

The chain links TRBV10-3 to TRBJ2-1; TRBD2 might be the D (6 bases). The V and J ends lost 3 bases and 14 bases respectively, with 17 bases between them. Germline V CDR1 and CDR2: ENHRY, SYGVKD. The CDR3 spans 13 residues. The CDR3 sequence is CAISDFPEREKFF. Here the CDR3 DNA reads TGTGCCATCAGTGATTTTCCGGAACGGGAGAAGTTCTTC.

The chain carries TRBV27 and TRBJ1-4, with a possible D match to TRBD1 (5 bases). The CDR3 consists of 14 residues. CDR1 MNHEY and CDR2 SMNVEV come from the germline V gene (reference sequence). The V end lost 3 bases, the J end lost 6 bases, and 11 bases lay between the germline ends. CDR3 DNA sequence: TGTGCCAGCAGTTTTCGGGGCGGGGATGAAAAACTGTTTTTT. Residues: CASSFRGGDEKLFF. Drawing the rest from reference TRBV27 and TRBJ1-4, the complete variable domain is EAQVTQNPRYLITVTGKKLTVTCSQNMNHEYMSWYRQDPGLGLRQIYYSMNVEVTDKGDVPEGYKVSRKEKRNFPLILESPSPNQTSLYFCASSFRGGDEKLFFGSGTQLSVL.

The V gene is TRBV14, the J gene TRBJ2-4, with D unresolved. Germline loops: CDR1 SGHDN, CDR2 FVKESK. The CDR3 covers 15 residues. Trimming stripped 0 bases from V and 9 bases from J, with 15 bases between. The CDR3 region has the DNA TGTGCCAGCAGCCAAGACCTAGACCCAAACCGCATTCAGTACTTC. Encoded protein: CASSQDLDPNRIQYF.

The chain uses TRBV7-9 and TRBJ2-2; TRBD2 aligns across 10 bases. The junction had 11 bases not matched to a gene; V was cut back by 1 base and J by 6 bases. The CDR3 spans 18 residues. Germline assignment: CDR1 SEHNR and CDR2 FQNEAQ (reference sequence). The chain's CDR3 is CASSLGSSGRRKAGELFF. The CDR3, as DNA: TGTGCCAGCAGCTTAGGATCTAGCGGGAGACGAAAGGCCGGGGAGCTGTTTTTT.

The rearrangement joins TRBV5-4 to TRBJ2-3; 9 bases align to TRBD2. The CDR3 has 17 amino acids. Losses at the gene ends were 5 bases for V and 4 bases for J; bases not matched to a gene: 14. Germline CDR1 is SGHNT and CDR2 is YYREEE (reference sequence). CDR3 in amino acids: CASRSGRTHFGSDTQYF. Written as DNA, the CDR3 is TGTGCCAGCAGGAGCGGGAGGACCCATTTTGGCTCAGATACGCAGTATTTT.